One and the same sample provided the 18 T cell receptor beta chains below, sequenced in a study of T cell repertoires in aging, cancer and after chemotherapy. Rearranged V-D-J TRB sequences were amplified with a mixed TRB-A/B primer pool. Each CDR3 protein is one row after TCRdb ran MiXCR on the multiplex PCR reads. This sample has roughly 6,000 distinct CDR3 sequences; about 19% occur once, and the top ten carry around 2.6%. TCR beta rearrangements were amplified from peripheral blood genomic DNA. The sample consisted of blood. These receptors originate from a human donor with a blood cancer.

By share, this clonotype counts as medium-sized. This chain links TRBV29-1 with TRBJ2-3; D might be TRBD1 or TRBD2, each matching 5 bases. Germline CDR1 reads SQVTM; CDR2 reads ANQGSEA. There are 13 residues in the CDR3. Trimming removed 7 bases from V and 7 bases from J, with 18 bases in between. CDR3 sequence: CSAGTGFDNTQYF. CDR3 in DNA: TGCAGCGCTGGGACCGGATTCGATAATACGCAGTATTTT.

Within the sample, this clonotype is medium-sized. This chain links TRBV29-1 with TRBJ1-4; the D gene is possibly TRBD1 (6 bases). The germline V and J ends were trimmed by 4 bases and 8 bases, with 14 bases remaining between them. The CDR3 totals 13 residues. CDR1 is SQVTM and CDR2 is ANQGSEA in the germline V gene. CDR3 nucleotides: TGCAGCGTTGGAAGGGGGTCGCAAGAAAAACTGTTTTTT. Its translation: CSVGRGSQEKLFF.

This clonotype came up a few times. The CDR3 region has the DNA TGTGCCAGCACTAGGGGGCCAGCAACTAATGAAAAACTGTTTTTT. It encodes CASTRGPATNEKLFF. The V and J genes are TRBV12-3 or TRBV12-4 and TRBJ1-4; 7 bases fit TRBD1. With V trimmed by 7 bases and J by 0 bases, 5 bases remained unmatched. CDR3 length: 15 amino acids.

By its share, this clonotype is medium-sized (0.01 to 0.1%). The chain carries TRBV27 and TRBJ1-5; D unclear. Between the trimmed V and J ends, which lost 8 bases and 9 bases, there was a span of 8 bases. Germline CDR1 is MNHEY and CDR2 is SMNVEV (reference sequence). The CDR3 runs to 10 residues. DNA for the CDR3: TGTGCCAGCGGTCTCTCGCCCCAGCATTTT. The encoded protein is CASGLSPQHF.

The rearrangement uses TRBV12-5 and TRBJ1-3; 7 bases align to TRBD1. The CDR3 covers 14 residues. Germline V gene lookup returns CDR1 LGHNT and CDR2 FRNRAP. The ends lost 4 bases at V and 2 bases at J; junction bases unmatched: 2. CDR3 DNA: TGTGCTAGTGGTTCGGGACAGCCTGGAAACACCATATATTTT. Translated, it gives CASGSGQPGNTIYF.

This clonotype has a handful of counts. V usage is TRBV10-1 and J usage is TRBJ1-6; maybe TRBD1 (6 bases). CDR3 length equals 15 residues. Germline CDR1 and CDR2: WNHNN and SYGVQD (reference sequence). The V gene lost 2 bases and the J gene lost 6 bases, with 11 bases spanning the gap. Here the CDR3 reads CASSEGTPANSPLHF. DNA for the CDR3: TGCGCCAGCAGTGAGGGGACACCAGCTAATTCACCCCTCCACTTT.

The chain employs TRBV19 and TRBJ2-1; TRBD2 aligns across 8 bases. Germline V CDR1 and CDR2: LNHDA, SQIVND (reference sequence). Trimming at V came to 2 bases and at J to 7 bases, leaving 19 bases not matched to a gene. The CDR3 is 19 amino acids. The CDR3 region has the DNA TGTGCCAGTAGTATAAAACCCATAGGAGCGGGAGTGCGGGGGAATGAGCAGTTCTTC. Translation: CASSIKPIGAGVRGNEQFF.

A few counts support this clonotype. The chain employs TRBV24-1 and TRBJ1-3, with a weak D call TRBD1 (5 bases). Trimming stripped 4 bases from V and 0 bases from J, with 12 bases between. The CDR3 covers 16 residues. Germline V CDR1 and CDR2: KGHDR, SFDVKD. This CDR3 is CATSDPTADSGNTIYF. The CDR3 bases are TGTGCCACCAGTGACCCGACAGCCGACTCTGGAAACACCATATATTTT.

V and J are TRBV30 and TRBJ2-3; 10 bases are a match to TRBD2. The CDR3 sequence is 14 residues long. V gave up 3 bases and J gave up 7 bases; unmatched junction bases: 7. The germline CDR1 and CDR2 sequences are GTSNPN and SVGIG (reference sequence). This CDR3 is CAWRVAGGVNTQYF. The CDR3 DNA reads TGTGCCTGGAGAGTAGCGGGGGGAGTGAATACGCAGTATTTT.

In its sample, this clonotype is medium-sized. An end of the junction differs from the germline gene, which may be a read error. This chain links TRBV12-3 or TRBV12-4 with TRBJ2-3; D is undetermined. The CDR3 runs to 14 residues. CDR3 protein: CASTLSVQTDTQYF. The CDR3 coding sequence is TGTGCCAGCACTTTATCCGTACAAACAGATACGCAGTATTTT.

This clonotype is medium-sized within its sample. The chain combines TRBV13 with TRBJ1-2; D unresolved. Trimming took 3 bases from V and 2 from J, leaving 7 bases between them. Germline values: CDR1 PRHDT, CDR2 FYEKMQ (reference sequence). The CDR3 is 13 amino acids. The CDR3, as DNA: TGTGCCAGCAGCTTGGGCAGCAACTATGGCTACACCTTC. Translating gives CASSLGSNYGYTF.

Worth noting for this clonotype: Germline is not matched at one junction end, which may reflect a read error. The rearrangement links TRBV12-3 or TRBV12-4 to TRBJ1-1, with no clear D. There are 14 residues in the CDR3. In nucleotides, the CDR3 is TGTGCCAGCAGTCCAGGACCCAGGAACACTGAAGCTTCCTTT. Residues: CASSPGPRNTEASF.

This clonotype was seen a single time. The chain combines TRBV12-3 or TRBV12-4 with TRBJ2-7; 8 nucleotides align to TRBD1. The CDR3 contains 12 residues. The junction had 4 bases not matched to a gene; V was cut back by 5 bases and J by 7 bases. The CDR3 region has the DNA TGTGCCAGCAGTCAGGACAGGGCGGAGCAGTACTTC. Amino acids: CASSQDRAEQYF.

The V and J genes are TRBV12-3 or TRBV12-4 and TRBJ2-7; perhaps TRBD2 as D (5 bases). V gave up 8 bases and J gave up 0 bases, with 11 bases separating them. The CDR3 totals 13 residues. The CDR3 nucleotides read TGTGCCAGCGCGGAGGCGGACTCCTACGAGCAGTACTTC. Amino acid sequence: CASAEADSYEQYF.

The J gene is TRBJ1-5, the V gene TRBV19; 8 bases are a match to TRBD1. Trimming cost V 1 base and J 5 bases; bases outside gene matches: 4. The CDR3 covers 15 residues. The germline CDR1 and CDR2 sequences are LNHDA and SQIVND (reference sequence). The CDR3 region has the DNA TGTGCCAGTAGTATAGTGGCAGGGGGCTATCAGCCCCAGCATTTT. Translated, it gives CASSIVAGGYQPQHF. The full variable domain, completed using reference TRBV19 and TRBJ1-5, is DGGITQSPKYLFRKEGQNVTLSCEQNLNHDAMYWYRQDPGQGLRLIYYSQIVNDFQKGDIAEGYSVSREKKESFPLTVTSAQKNPTAFYLCASSIVAGGYQPQHFGDGTRLSIL.

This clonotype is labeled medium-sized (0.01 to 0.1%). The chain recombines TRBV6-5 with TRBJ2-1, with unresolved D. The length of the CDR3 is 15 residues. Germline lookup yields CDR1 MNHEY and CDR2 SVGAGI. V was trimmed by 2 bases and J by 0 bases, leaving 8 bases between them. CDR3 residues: CASSYGGSSYNEQFF. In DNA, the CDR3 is TGTGCCAGCAGTTACGGCGGAAGCTCCTACAATGAGCAGTTCTTC.

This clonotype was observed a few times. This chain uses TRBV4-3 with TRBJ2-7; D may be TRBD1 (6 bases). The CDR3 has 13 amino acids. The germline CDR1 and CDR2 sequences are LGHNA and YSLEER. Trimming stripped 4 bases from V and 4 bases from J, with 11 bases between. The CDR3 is CASSLRTDYEQYF. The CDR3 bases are TGCGCCAGCAGCCTCAGGACAGATTACGAGCAGTACTTC.

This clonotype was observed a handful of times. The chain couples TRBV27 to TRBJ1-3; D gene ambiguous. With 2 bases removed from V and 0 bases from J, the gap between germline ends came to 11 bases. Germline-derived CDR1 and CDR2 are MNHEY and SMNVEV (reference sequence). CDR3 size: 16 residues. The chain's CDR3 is CASSLSRPISGNTIYF. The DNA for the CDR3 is TGTGCCAGCAGTTTAAGTCGGCCCATCTCTGGAAACACCATATATTTT.